This T cell receptor beta chain was captured in a study of T cells after yellow fever vaccination. TCRdb reprocessed the 5' RACE reads via MiXCR and lists one record per CDR3 protein. The table lists about 300,000 distinct CDR3 sequences, around 8.6% of them singletons. There are many counts of this clonotype. This CDR3 contains 12 residues. The germline CDR1 and CDR2 sequences are LGHNA and YNFKEQ. Trimming took off 0 bases at V and 8 bases at J, with 2 bases between the two ends. This TCR was recovered from a man younger than 35 who received the YFV17D yellow fever vaccine. This sample comprised CD4+ T cells sorted from PBMCs, obtained 5 days after the yellow fever booster vaccination. The chain has TRBV4-2 and TRBJ1-6; the D is unclear. Written as DNA, the CDR3 is TGTGCCAGCAGCCAAGATTATTCACCCCTCCACTTT. Its protein product is CASSQDYSPLHF.